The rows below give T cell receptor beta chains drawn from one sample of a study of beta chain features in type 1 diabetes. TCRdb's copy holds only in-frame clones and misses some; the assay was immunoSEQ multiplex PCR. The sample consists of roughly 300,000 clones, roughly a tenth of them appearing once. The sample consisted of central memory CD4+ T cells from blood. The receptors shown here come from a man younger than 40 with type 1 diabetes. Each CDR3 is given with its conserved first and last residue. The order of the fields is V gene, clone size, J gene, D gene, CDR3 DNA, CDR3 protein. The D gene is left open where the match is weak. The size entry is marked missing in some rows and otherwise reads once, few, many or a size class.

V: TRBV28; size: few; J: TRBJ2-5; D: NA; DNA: TGTGCCAGCAGTGCCGACAGGACGCAAGAGACCCAGTACTTC; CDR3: CASSADRTQETQYF
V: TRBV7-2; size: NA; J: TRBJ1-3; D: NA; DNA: TGTGCCAGCAGCCCGGTGACATTAGAGCCCATATATTTT; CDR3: CASSPVTLEPIYF
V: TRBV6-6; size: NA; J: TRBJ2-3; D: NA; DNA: TGTGCCAGCAGTTACTCTGAGAGCACAGATACGCAGTATTTT; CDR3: CASSYSESTDTQYF
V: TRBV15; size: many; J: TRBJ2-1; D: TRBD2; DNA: TGTGCCACCAGCAGAGATGTAAACGGGAGGAATGAGCAGTTCTTC; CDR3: CATSRDVNGRNEQFF
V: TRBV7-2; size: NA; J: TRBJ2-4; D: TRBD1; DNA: TGTGCCAGCAGCTTAGGGACAGGGGTTAAAAACATTCAGTACTTC; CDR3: CASSLGTGVKNIQYF
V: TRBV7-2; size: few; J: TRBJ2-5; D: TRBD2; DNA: TGTGCCAGCAGCGGACCGATCCGGGAGGGAGAGACCCAGTACTTC; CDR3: CASSGPIREGETQYF
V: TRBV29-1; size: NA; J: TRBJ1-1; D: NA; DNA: TGCAGCGTTAGAATCGGGGCCGACACTGAAGCTTTCTTT; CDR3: CSVRIGADTEAFF
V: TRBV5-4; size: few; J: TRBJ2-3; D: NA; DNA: TGTGCCAGCAGCTTGGGGATCACTATCAGGGGGGTCGGGACAGATACGCAGTATTTT; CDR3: CASSLGITIRGVGTDTQYF
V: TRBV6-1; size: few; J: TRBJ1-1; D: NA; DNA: TGTGCCAGCGCAGGGACTTGGACTGAAGCTTTCTTT; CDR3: CASAGTWTEAFF
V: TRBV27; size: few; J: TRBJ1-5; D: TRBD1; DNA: TGTGCCAGCAGTTTGGCAGGGGGCCAGCCCCAGCATTTT; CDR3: CASSLAGGQPQHF
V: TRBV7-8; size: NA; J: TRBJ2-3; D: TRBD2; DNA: TGTGCCAGCAGCTTAGCCGGGACTAGCGGAGGGGATACGCAGTATTTT; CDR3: CASSLAGTSGGDTQYF
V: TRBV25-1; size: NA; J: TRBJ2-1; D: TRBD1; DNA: TGTGCCAGCAGTGAATATGGACAGGGAGTGCCCAATGAGCAGTTCTTC; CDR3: CASSEYGQGVPNEQFF
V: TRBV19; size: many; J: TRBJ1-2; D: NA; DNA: TGTGCCAGTAGTCGCGACGGTACCTATGGCTACACCTTC; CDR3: CASSRDGTYGYTF
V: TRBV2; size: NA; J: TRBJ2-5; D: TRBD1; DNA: TGTGCCAGCAGTGTTTCCGACAGGGTGGCCCAAGAGACCCAGTACTTC; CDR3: CASSVSDRVAQETQYF
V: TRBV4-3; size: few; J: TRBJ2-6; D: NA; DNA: TGCGCCAGCAGCCAACGGACTATTACTGGGGCCAACGTCCTGACTTTC; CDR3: CASSQRTITGANVLTF
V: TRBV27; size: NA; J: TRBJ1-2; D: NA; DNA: TGTGCCAGCAGTTTAGTTGGGGAATCCTATGGCTACACCTTC; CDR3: CASSLVGESYGYTF
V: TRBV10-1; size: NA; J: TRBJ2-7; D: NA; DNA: TGCGCCAGCGCGCTTGGTACCGGGCCCTACGAGCAGTACTTC; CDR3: CASALGTGPYEQYF
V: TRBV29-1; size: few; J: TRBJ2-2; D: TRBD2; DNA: TGCAGCGTTGGCCGGGGGACTACAGGGGAGCTGTTTTTT; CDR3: CSVGRGTTGELFF
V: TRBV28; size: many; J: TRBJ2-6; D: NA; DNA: TGTGCCAGCACAGCCAGTTCAACTGGGGCCAACGTCCTGACTTTC; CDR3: CASTASSTGANVLTF
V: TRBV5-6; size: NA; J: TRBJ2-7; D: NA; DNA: TGTGCCAGCAGCTTCTTATCCCTTGACGAGCAGTACTTC; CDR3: CASSFLSLDEQYF
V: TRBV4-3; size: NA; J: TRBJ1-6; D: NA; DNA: TGCGCCAGCAGCCAAGGGACGGTGAACTATAATTCACCCCTCCACTTT; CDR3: CASSQGTVNYNSPLHF
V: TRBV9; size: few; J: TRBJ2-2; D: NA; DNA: TGTGCCAGCAGCACCCACACCGGGGAGCTGTTTTTT; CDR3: CASSTHTGELFF
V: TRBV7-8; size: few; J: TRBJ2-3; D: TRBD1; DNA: TGTGCCAGCGGCGGGACAGGGCGCACAGATACGCAGTATTTT; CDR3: CASGGTGRTDTQYF
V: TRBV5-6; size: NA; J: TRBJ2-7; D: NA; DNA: TGTGCCAGCAGCTTTCAGGATATCGAGCAGTACTTC; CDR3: CASSFQDIEQYF
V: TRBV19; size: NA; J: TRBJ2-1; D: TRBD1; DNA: TGTGCCAGTAGTGGAAGACAGGGGGCCTCCTACAATGAGCAGTTCTTC; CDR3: CASSGRQGASYNEQFF
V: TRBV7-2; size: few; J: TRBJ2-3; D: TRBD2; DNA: TGTGCCAGCAGTCCATACGTGAGCGGGGGTAGCACAGATACGCAGTATTTT; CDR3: CASSPYVSGGSTDTQYF
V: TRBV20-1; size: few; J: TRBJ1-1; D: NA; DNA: TGCAGTGCCCAGGAGGGCCGAGGCTTT; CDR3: CSAQEGRGF
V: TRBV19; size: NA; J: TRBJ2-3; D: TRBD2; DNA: TGTGCCAGTAGTATCAACACCGGGACTAGCGGTAGAGATACGCAGTATTTT; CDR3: CASSINTGTSGRDTQYF
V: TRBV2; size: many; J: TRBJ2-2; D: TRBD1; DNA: TGTGCCAGCAAAGACAGGGGGCGGGACACCGGGGAGCTGTTTTTT; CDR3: CASKDRGRDTGELFF
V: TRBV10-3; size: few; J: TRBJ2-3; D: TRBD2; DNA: TGTGCCACACGGACTGGCCAGCGGGGGTACACAGATACGCAGTATTTT; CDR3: CATRTGQRGYTDTQYF
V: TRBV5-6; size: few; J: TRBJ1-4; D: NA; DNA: TGTGCCAGCAGCTTGTTCCAGGGACATGCAACTAATGAAAAACTGTTTTTT; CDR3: CASSLFQGHATNEKLFF
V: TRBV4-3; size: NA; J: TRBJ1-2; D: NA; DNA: TGCGCCAGCAGCCAAGATCGACAGGCGCCCGGGACCTTC; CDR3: CASSQDRQAPGTF
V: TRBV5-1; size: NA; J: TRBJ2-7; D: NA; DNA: TGCGCCAGCAGCGAAGGCTACGAGCAGTACTTC; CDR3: CASSEGYEQYF
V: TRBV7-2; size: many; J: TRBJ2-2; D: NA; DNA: TGTGCCAGCAGCGCGCCGGGACTGTGGACGGGGGAGCTGTTTTTT; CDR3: CASSAPGLWTGELFF
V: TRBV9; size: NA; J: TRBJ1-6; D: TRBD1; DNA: TGTGCCAGCAGCGGGGACAGGGTGGGGTCACCCCTCCACTTT; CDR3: CASSGDRVGSPLHF
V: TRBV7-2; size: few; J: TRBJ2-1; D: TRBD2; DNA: TGTGCCAGCAGCTTAGCTAGCGGGGGCCTCTTCAAGCAGTTCTTC; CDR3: CASSLASGGLFKQFF
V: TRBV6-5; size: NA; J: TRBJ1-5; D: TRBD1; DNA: TGTGCCAGCGGGGACAGGGCCTATAGCAATCAGCCCCAGCATTTT; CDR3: CASGDRAYSNQPQHF
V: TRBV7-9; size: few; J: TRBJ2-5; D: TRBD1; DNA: TGTGCCAGCAGCTTAGAGGGGGCGCCGGAGACCCAGTACTTC; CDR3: CASSLEGAPETQYF
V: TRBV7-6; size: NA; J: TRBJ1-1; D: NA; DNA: TGTGCCAGCAGACTCGACAGCCATCTCACTGAAGCTTTCTTT; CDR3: CASRLDSHLTEAFF
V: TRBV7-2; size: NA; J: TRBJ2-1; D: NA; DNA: TGTGCCAGCAGCTTATTTGCGGGCTCCTACAATGAGCAGTTCTTC; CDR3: CASSLFAGSYNEQFF
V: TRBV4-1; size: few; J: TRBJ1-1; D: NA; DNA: TGCGCCAGCAGCCCGATAGATCCGAGGAACGGAGAAGCTTTCTTT; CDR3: CASSPIDPRNGEAFF
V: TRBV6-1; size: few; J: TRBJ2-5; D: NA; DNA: TGTGCCAGCAGTAGAGGGGGGAGAGGAAAGGAGACCCAGTACTTC; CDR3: CASSRGGRGKETQYF
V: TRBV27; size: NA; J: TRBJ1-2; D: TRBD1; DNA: TGTGCCAGCAGTACGAAGGGGACAGCAAACTATGGCTACACCTTC; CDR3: CASSTKGTANYGYTF
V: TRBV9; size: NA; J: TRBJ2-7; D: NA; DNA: TGTGCCAGCAGCGTAGGCACAGGGACCATCTACGAGCAGTACTTC; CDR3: CASSVGTGTIYEQYF
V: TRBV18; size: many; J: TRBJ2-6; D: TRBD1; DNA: TGTGCCAGCTCCGTGGGACAGGGGAAGTCCAACGTCCTGACTTTC; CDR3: CASSVGQGKSNVLTF
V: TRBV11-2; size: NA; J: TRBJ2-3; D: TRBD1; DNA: TGTGCCAGCAGCCTCCGGGACAGCGCAGAAGATACGCAGTATTTT; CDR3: CASSLRDSAEDTQYF
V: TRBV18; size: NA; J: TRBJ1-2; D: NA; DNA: TGTGCCAGCTCACCGAGTCAGGGCGGCTATGGCTACACCTTC; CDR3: CASSPSQGGYGYTF
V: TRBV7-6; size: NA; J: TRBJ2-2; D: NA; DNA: TGTGCCAGCAGCTTAGCGGGACTCCGACACACCGGGGAGCTGTTTTTT; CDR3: CASSLAGLRHTGELFF
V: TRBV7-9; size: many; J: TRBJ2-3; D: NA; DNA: TGTGCCAGCAGTAAGTCTAGCCTGGCAGATACGCAGTATTTT; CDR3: CASSKSSLADTQYF
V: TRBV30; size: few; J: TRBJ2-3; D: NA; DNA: TGTGCCTGGATCAGAGACAGTCCCGCCACAGATACGCAGTATTTT; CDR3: CAWIRDSPATDTQYF
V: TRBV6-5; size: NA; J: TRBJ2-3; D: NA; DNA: TGTGCCAGCAGTGGACAGTCGGGCGCAGATACGCAGTATTTT; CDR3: CASSGQSGADTQYF
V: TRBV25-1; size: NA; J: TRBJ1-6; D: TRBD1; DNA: TGTGCCAGCAGTGAATCCGGGACAGGGGACTCACCCCTCCACTTT; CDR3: CASSESGTGDSPLHF
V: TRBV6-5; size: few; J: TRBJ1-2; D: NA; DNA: TGTGCCAGCAGTTACTCAAGGGACCACTATGGCTACACCTTC; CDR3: CASSYSRDHYGYTF